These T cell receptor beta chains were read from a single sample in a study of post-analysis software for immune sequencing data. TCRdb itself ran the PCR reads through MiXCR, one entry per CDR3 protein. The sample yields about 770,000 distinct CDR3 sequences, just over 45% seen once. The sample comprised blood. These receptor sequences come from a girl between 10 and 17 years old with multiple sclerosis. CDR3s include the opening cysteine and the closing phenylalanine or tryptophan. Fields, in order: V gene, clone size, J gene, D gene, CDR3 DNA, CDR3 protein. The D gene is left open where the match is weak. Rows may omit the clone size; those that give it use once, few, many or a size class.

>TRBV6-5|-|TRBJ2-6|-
TGTGCCAGCAGTTACCGCGGCCACAACGTCCTGACTTTC
CASSYRGHNVLTF
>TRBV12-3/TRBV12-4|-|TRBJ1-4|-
TGTGCCAGCAGTTGGGGAGGGAGCAACGAAAAACTGTTTTTT
CASSWGGSNEKLFF
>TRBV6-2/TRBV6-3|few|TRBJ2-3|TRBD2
TGTGCCAGCAGGCGGGGACTAAGCACAGATACGCAGTATTTT
CASRRGLSTDTQYF
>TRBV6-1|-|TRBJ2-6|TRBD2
TGTGCCAGCAGTGAATCAAGCGGGAAGGCTCCCGGGGCCAACGTCCTGACTTTC
CASSESSGKAPGANVLTF
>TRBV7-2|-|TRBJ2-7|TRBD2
TGTGCCAGCAGCTTAGGACTAGCGGGAGGCCCCTACGAGCAGTACTTC
CASSLGLAGGPYEQYF
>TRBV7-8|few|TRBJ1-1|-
TGTGCCAGCACCCACCTTGCAGCTGGAGCTTTCTTT
CASTHLAAGAFF
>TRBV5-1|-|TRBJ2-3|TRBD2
TGCGCCAGCAGCTGGGGACTAGCGGGAGAGGTAGATACGCAGTATTTT
CASSWGLAGEVDTQYF
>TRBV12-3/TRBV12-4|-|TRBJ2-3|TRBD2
TGTGCCAGCACCCGACTAGCGTCAGATACGCAGTATTTT
CASTRLASDTQYF
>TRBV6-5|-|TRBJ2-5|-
TGTGCCAGCAGTTACGCGAGGAGCGTGAAGACCCAGTACTTC
CASSYARSVKTQYF
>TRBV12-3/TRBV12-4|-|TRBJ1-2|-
TGTGCCAGCAGTTTTGGCGTGGGTGATGGCTACACCTTC
CASSFGVGDGYTF
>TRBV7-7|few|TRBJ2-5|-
TGTGCTAGCAGCTTTATCCCGGGCACGGAGACCCAGTACTTC
CASSFIPGTETQYF
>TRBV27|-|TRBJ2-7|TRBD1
TGTGCCAGCAGTTTCCCGGGACAGGGCTTTGACGAGCAGTACTTC
CASSFPGQGFDEQYF
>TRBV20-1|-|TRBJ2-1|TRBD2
TGCAGTGCTAGAGGGGGGGCTAGCGGGAGCCCTGGAAATGAGCAGTTCTTC
CSARGGASGSPGNEQFF
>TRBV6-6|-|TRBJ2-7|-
TGTGCCAGCGGGGCAACCTACGAGCAGTACTTC
CASGATYEQYF
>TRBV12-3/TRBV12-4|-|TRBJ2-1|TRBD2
TGTGCCAGCAGTTTGGTAGCGGGAGTGGAGAATGAGCAGTTCTTC
CASSLVAGVENEQFF
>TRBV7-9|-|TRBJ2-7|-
TGTGCCAGCAGCTTAGGATCCGGGGCCTCCTACGAGCAGTACTTC
CASSLGSGASYEQYF
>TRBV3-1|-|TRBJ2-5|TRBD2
TGTGCCAGCAGCCTCGTGTTCACTAGCGGGGCCCAAGAGACCCAGTACTTC
CASSLVFTSGAQETQYF
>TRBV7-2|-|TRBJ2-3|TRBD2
TGTGCCAGCAGCTATAGCGGGAGCGCAGGAGATACGCAGTATTTT
CASSYSGSAGDTQYF
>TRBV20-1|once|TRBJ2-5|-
TGCAGTGCTAGAGAAGGCCGGCGGGACCCCCTGGAGGCCCAGTACTTC
CSAREGRRDPLEAQYF
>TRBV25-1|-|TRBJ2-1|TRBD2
TGTGCCAGCGGAAGGAGAGCGGGAGGGCCTCAGAATGAGCAGTTCTTC
CASGRRAGGPQNEQFF
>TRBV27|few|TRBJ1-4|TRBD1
TGTGCCAGCAGTTTGGGGACAGGGATCGGTGAAAAACTGTTTTTT
CASSLGTGIGEKLFF
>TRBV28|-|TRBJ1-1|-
TGTGCCAGCAGTTTTTCCCCGGGGCAGTACACTGAAGCTTTCTTT
CASSFSPGQYTEAFF
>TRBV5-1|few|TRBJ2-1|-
TGCGCCAGCAGCTTGAATCCAAAAGGGAATGAGCAGTTCTTC
CASSLNPKGNEQFF
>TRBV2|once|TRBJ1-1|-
TGTGCCAGCCACATAAACCCGAACACTGAAGCTTTCTTT
CASHINPNTEAFF
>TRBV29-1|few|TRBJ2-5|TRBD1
TGCAGCTATAAACGTCAGGGGGCGGTGGTCGGGACCCAGTACTTC
CSYKRQGAVVGTQYF
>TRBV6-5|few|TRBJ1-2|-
TGTGCCAGCAGCCCGGGACTCTCTGGGTATGGCTACACCTTC
CASSPGLSGYGYTF
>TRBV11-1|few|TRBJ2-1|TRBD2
TGTGCCAGCAGCCCTAGCGGGAGAGCCTACAATGAGCAGTTCTTC
CASSPSGRAYNEQFF
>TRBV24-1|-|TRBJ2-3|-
TGTGCCACCAGTGATTTGCCGGAAGATACGCAGTATTTT
CATSDLPEDTQYF
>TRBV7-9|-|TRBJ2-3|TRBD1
TGTGCCAGCAGCGACCGGGACAGGGAGACAGATACGCAGTATTTT
CASSDRDRETDTQYF
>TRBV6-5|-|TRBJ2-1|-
TGTGCCAGCAGCTTCACTGGGTACAATGAGCAGTTCTTC
CASSFTGYNEQFF
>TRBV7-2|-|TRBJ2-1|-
TGTGCCAGCAGCACACGCGGCTCCTACAATGAGCAGTTCTTC
CASSTRGSYNEQFF
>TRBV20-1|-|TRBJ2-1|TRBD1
TGCAGTGCGCTACCCGGGACAGGGATAGATGAGCAGTTCTTC
CSALPGTGIDEQFF
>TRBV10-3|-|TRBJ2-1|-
TGTGCCATCAGAGGGGAGCGGAATGAGCAGTTCTTC
CAIRGERNEQFF
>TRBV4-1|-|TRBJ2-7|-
TGCGCCAGCAGCCAAGAACACCCTTACTACGAGCAGTACTTC
CASSQEHPYYEQYF
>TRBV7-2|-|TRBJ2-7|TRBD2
TGTGCCAGCAGCTCAGCGGGAGGGCGCCTCTCCTACGAGCAGTACTTC
CASSSAGGRLSYEQYF
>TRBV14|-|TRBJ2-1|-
TGTGCCAGCAGCCAAGAGTTCTACGATGAGCAGTTCTTC
CASSQEFYDEQFF
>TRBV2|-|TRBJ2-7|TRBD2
TGTGCCAGCAGTGAGAGGTTAGCGGGGGGCTACGAGCAGTACTTC
CASSERLAGGYEQYF